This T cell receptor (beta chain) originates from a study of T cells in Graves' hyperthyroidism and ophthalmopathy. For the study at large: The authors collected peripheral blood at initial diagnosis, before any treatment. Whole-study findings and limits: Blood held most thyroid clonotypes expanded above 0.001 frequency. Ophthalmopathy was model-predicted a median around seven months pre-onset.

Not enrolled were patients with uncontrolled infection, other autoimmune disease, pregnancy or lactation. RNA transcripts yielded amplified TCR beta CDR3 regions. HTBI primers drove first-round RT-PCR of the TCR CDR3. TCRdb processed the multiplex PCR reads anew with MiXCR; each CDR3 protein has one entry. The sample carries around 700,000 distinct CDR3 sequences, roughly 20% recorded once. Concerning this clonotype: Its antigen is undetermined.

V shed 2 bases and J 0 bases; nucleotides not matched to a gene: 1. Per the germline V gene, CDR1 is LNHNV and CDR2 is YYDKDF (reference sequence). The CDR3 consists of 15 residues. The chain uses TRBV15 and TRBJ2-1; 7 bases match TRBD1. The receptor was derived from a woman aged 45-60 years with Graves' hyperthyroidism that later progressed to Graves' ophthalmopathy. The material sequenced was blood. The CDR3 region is CATSRTGASYNEQFF. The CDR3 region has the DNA TGTGCCACCAGCAGAACAGGGGCCTCCTACAATGAGCAGTTCTTC. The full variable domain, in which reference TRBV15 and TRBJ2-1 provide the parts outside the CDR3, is DAMVIQNPRYQVTQFGKPVTLSCSQTLNHNVMYWYQQKSSQAPKLLFHYYDKDFNNEADTPDNFQSRRPNTSFCFLDIRSPGLGDTAMYLCATSRTGASYNEQFFGPGTRLTVL.